The rows below give T cell receptor beta chains drawn from one sample of a study of vaccination and CD4 T cells after COVID-19. TCRdb re-analysed the PCR reads in MiXCR, keeping a single row per CDR3 protein. The table shows more than 4,500 distinct CDR3 sequences, with roughly 46% occurring only once. No antigen has been assigned to these receptors. Sequences were obtained from CD4+ T cells from blood, cultured in vitro. The receptor set was obtained from a human donor who had recovered from COVID-19. CDR3s include the opening cysteine and the closing phenylalanine or tryptophan. The D gene is left open where the match is weak. Size values are once, few and many counts, or a class for expanded clones, and some rows have none.

size: few
D: TRBD2
J: TRBJ2-1
V: TRBV20-1
DNA: TGCAGTGCTAGTTATCTAGCTAGCGGGTTCCCCTACAATGAGCAGTTCTTC
CDR3: CSASYLASGFPYNEQFF

size: once
D: .
J: TRBJ1-6
V: TRBV27
DNA: TGTGCCAGCAGAGAAGGACGGGCACGCTCCTATAATTCACCCCTCCACTTT
CDR3: CASREGRARSYNSPLHF

size: .
D: .
J: TRBJ2-2
V: TRBV5-1
DNA: TGCGCCAGCACCGTACAGGACACCGGGGAGCTGTTTTTT
CDR3: CASTVQDTGELFF

size: medium-sized
D: .
J: TRBJ1-6
V: TRBV7-9
DNA: TGTGCCAGCACAGATGAAGTCTCTATCAGGTCACCCCTCCACTTT
CDR3: CASTDEVSIRSPLHF

size: .
D: .
J: TRBJ2-7
V: TRBV6-1
DNA: TGTGCCAGTACCCAATCCCCAGGGTCCTCCTACGAGCAGTACTTC
CDR3: CASTQSPGSSYEQYF

size: .
D: TRBD1
J: TRBJ1-6
V: TRBV20-1
DNA: TGCAGTGCTAGAGCTCGTAGAGCAGGGGGGAATTCACCCCTCCACTTT
CDR3: CSARARRAGGNSPLHF

size: .
D: .
J: TRBJ1-6
V: TRBV11-3
DNA: TGTGCCAGCAGCGGCCTCGGTGTTTCACCCCCCCACTTT
CDR3: CASSGLGVSPPHF

size: few
D: TRBD1
J: TRBJ1-6
V: TRBV5-1
DNA: TGCGCCAGCAGTGAGGGACAGGGGGCTTACTCACCCCTCCACTTT
CDR3: CASSEGQGAYSPLHF

size: .
D: .
J: TRBJ2-7
V: TRBV4-1
DNA: TGCGCCAGCAGCCTACAAGATTTCGGATACGAGCAGTACTTC
CDR3: CASSLQDFGYEQYF

size: .
D: TRBD2
J: TRBJ2-3
V: TRBV2
DNA: TGTGCCAGCCGCAGACTAGCTAGCGGAGATACGCAGTATTTT
CDR3: CASRRLASGDTQYF

size: .
D: TRBD2
J: TRBJ2-1
V: TRBV6-2/TRBV6-3
DNA: TGTGCCAGCACCGGGACTAGCGGGAGACGACATGGCAATGAGCAGTTCTTC
CDR3: CASTGTSGRRHGNEQFF

size: few
D: .
J: TRBJ2-2
V: TRBV10-3
DNA: TGTGCCATCAGGCCCCTTGAAACCGGGGAGCTGTTTTTT
CDR3: CAIRPLETGELFF

size: few
D: TRBD1
J: TRBJ1-5
V: TRBV20-1
DNA: TGCAGTGCTAGAGACCAGGGGGTAAATCAGCCCCAGCATTTT
CDR3: CSARDQGVNQPQHF

size: .
D: TRBD1
J: TRBJ2-7
V: TRBV19
DNA: TGTGCCAGTAGGAACGGACAGGGGGGTTACGAGCAGTACTTC
CDR3: CASRNGQGGYEQYF

size: .
D: .
J: TRBJ2-1
V: TRBV10-3
DNA: TGTGCCATCAGCGCGGCGGGACGAAACAACAATGAGCAGTTCTTC
CDR3: CAISAAGRNNNEQFF

size: few
D: .
J: TRBJ2-7
V: TRBV7-8
DNA: TGTGCCAGCAGCCAAGGGGACATATATTCCTACGAGCAGTACTTC
CDR3: CASSQGDIYSYEQYF

size: .
D: .
J: TRBJ1-2
V: TRBV6-1
DNA: TGTGCCAGCAAAGGGCACCGTGGAGTAAAACCTAACTATGGCTACACCTTC
CDR3: CASKGHRGVKPNYGYTF

size: .
D: .
J: TRBJ1-5
V: TRBV19
DNA: TGTGCCAGTAGCGTCACAGGGTACAATCAGCCCCAGCATTTT
CDR3: CASSVTGYNQPQHF

size: once
D: TRBD2
J: TRBJ2-3
V: TRBV9
DNA: TGTGCCAGCAGCGGCCGGGAGGGAAGGACAGATACGCAGTATTTT
CDR3: CASSGREGRTDTQYF

size: .
D: .
J: TRBJ1-2
V: TRBV6-1
DNA: TGTGCCAGCAGCGTATCCGGACCAAGCTATGGCTACACCTTC
CDR3: CASSVSGPSYGYTF

size: .
D: TRBD1
J: TRBJ1-1
V: TRBV19
DNA: TGTGCCAGTAGGACCAGGGGGCGGATGAACACTGAAGCTTTCTTT
CDR3: CASRTRGRMNTEAFF

size: .
D: .
J: TRBJ2-2
V: TRBV24-1
DNA: TGTGCCACGGGAGCGCAGGGGTCCGGGGAGCTGTTTTTT
CDR3: CATGAQGSGELFF

size: .
D: .
J: TRBJ2-5
V: TRBV28
DNA: TGTGCCAGCAGAGACAACCAAGAGACCCAGTACTTC
CDR3: CASRDNQETQYF

size: .
D: .
J: TRBJ2-7
V: TRBV19
DNA: TGTGCCAGTAGACGTCGGGGGAGTGGAAACGAGCAGTACTTC
CDR3: CASRRRGSGNEQYF

size: .
D: .
J: TRBJ2-3
V: TRBV4-3
DNA: TGCGCCAGCAGCCAAGGACGGCGCACAGATACGCAGTATTTT
CDR3: CASSQGRRTDTQYF

size: .
D: TRBD1
J: TRBJ1-1
V: TRBV18
DNA: TGTGCCAGCTCACCCACACAACAGGGGGCTATTCGTCTGGAAGCTTTCTTT
CDR3: CASSPTQQGAIRLEAFF

size: few
D: TRBD1
J: TRBJ1-6
V: TRBV11-2
DNA: TGTGCCAGCAGACCTCAGGGGGCAGGGGGCAATTCACCCCTCCACTTT
CDR3: CASRPQGAGGNSPLHF

size: few
D: .
J: TRBJ1-6
V: TRBV2
DNA: TGTGCCAGCAGTGGACGGTCAGATTCACCCCTCCACTTT
CDR3: CASSGRSDSPLHF

size: few
D: TRBD1
J: TRBJ1-2
V: TRBV5-6
DNA: TGTGCCAGCAGCTTGGGGGGGACAGGGGCTTATGGCTACACCTTC
CDR3: CASSLGGTGAYGYTF

size: .
D: TRBD1
J: TRBJ1-1
V: TRBV20-1
DNA: TGCAGTGCTAGACAGACAGGGAGGGGCACTGAAGCTTTCTTT
CDR3: CSARQTGRGTEAFF

size: few
D: TRBD1
J: TRBJ1-1
V: TRBV20-1
DNA: TGCAGTGCTACAGACAGGGGAACTGAAGCTTTCTTT
CDR3: CSATDRGTEAFF

size: .
D: TRBD1
J: TRBJ2-3
V: TRBV4-2
DNA: TGTGCCAGCAGCCCAACGACAGGGCTTGATACGCAGTATTTT
CDR3: CASSPTTGLDTQYF

size: .
D: TRBD2
J: TRBJ2-3
V: TRBV12-3/TRBV12-4
DNA: TGTGCCAGCAGTCCCAGATATAGCGGGAGGGCAGATACGCAGTATTTT
CDR3: CASSPRYSGRADTQYF

size: .
D: .
J: TRBJ2-2
V: TRBV5-1
DNA: TGCGCCAGCAGCTTGGCTACAGAGACCACCGGGGAGCTGTTTTTT
CDR3: CASSLATETTGELFF

size: .
D: .
J: TRBJ1-1
V: TRBV2
DNA: TGTGCCACATCTCGGGGGTGGGGCACTGAAGCTTTCTTT
CDR3: CATSRGWGTEAFF

size: .
D: .
J: TRBJ1-5
V: TRBV5-4
DNA: TGTGCCAGCAGCTTGTGGGGCGCTCAGCCCCAGCATTTT
CDR3: CASSLWGAQPQHF

size: .
D: .
J: TRBJ1-2
V: TRBV20-1
DNA: TGCAGTGCTAGTCCGGGGGGCGAATGGTATGGCTACACCTTC
CDR3: CSASPGGEWYGYTF

size: .
D: .
J: TRBJ1-2
V: TRBV29-1
DNA: TGCAGCGGGGTCCAGTCCTATGGCTACACCTTC
CDR3: CSGVQSYGYTF

size: .
D: .
J: TRBJ2-7
V: TRBV20-1
DNA: TGCAGTGCCCAATCGGGGAGCCCCTACGAGCAGTACTTC
CDR3: CSAQSGSPYEQYF

size: .
D: TRBD1
J: TRBJ2-7
V: TRBV19
DNA: TGTGCCAGTAGTATAGCGGGACAGGGCTACGAGCAGTACTTC
CDR3: CASSIAGQGYEQYF

size: once
D: TRBD2
J: TRBJ2-3
V: TRBV10-3
DNA: TGTGCCATCAGGACTAGCGGATCTAGCACAGATACGCAGTATTTT
CDR3: CAIRTSGSSTDTQYF

size: large
D: .
J: TRBJ2-3
V: TRBV5-1
DNA: TGCGCCAGCAGCGGGGGGACTGTGGAGGATACGCAGTATTTT
CDR3: CASSGGTVEDTQYF

size: .
D: .
J: TRBJ2-5
V: TRBV18
DNA: TGTGCCAGCTCACCCGGCGAGACCCAGTACTTC
CDR3: CASSPGETQYF

size: .
D: .
J: TRBJ2-7
V: TRBV7-2
DNA: TGTGCCAGCAGCCCACGTACGGGAGTCAACGAGCAGTACTTC
CDR3: CASSPRTGVNEQYF

size: .
D: TRBD1
J: TRBJ1-3
V: TRBV20-1
DNA: TGCAGTGCTAGTCGGACAGGGGGAAACACCATATATTTT
CDR3: CSASRTGGNTIYF

size: few
D: .
J: TRBJ2-7
V: TRBV20-1
DNA: TGCAGTGCCGGGGTTGGTTCGGGGGTCTCCTACGAGCAGTACTTC
CDR3: CSAGVGSGVSYEQYF

size: .
D: .
J: TRBJ1-5
V: TRBV2
DNA: TGTGCCAGCAGAGGACAGTCCAATCAGCCCCAGCATTTT
CDR3: CASRGQSNQPQHF

size: .
D: TRBD1
J: TRBJ1-3
V: TRBV7-2
DNA: TGTGCCAGCAGCCCTCAGGGGGGGAGAAACACCATATATTTT
CDR3: CASSPQGGRNTIYF

size: .
D: .
J: TRBJ1-1
V: TRBV6-1
DNA: TGTGCCAGCAGAGAGGGGCTTTACACTGAAGCTTTCTTT
CDR3: CASREGLYTEAFF

size: .
D: .
J: TRBJ1-1
V: TRBV7-8
DNA: TGTGCCAGCAGCTTAGCTTTGAAGAACACTGAAGCTTTCTTT
CDR3: CASSLALKNTEAFF

size: .
D: .
J: TRBJ2-3
V: TRBV2
DNA: TGTGCCAGCAGTGAACTTGTACGGGGCAGCACAGATACGCAGTATTTT
CDR3: CASSELVRGSTDTQYF

size: few
D: .
J: TRBJ2-5
V: TRBV6-5
DNA: TGTGCCAGCAGTTACAGTGGTGAGACCCAGTACTTC
CDR3: CASSYSGETQYF

size: .
D: .
J: TRBJ2-5
V: TRBV15
DNA: TGTGCCACCAGCAGAGAGGGGGGACGGCACCAAGGGACCCAGTACTTC
CDR3: CATSREGGRHQGTQYF